This passage covers 13 T cell receptor beta chains from one sample sequenced in a study of human T cells and chemical hapten exposure. TCRdb fed the RACE reads into MiXCR, producing one record per CDR3 protein. The sample has approximately 350,000 distinct CDR3 sequences, around 6% seen once. Time point noted: patch test 2, 6 weeks after DPC sensitization. Treatment defined: therapeutic diphenylcyclopropenone sensitization with weekly scalp DPC. The material sequenced was whole blood, taken in connection with sensitization to the hapten diphenylcyclopropenone (DPC). The receptors come from a woman aged 18-35 years with alopecia areata. Some clones in this sample may be carry-over from other donors' samples.

This clonotype came up a few times. The gene calls are TRBV2 and TRBJ2-1; no clear D. The CDR3 is 15 residues long. The V and J ends lost 5 bases and 6 bases respectively, with 17 bases between them. CDR1 SNHLY and CDR2 FYNNEI come from the germline V gene. The chain's CDR3 is CASSLRSGKVNEQFF. CDR3 DNA sequence: TGTGCCAGCAGTTTGAGGTCCGGCAAGGTCAATGAGCAGTTCTTC.

The chain couples TRBV20-1 to TRBJ2-1; D is uncertain. Trimming shortened V by 3 bases and J by 3 bases, and 15 bases separated the two germline ends. Germline lookup yields CDR1 DFQATT and CDR2 SNEGSKA (reference sequence). This CDR3 comprises 15 residues. The CDR3 region is CSARLSVGFYNEQFF. DNA for the CDR3: TGCAGTGCTAGGCTAAGCGTGGGGTTCTACAATGAGCAGTTCTTC.

The rearrangement links TRBV14 to TRBJ2-3; D is unresolved. Germline CDR1 reads SGHDN; CDR2 reads FVKESK. The CDR3 runs 16 residues. With 4 bases removed from V and 1 base from J, the gap between germline ends came to 15 bases. CDR3 in DNA: TGTGCCAGCAGCCCACCAGGCCTCTTACGCACAGATACGCAGTATTTT. Its protein is CASSPPGLLRTDTQYF.

The chain couples TRBV6-4 to TRBJ2-1; 9 bases are shared with TRBD1. J lost 4 bases, V lost 6 bases, and 13 bases had no gene match. The germline V gene has CDR1 MRHNA and CDR2 SNTAGT. CDR3 length equals 17 residues. The CDR3 sequence is CASSLEAGTGPYNEQFF. DNA for the CDR3: TGTGCCAGCAGCTTAGAAGCCGGGACAGGGCCTTACAATGAGCAGTTCTTC.

This chain connects TRBV6-6 to TRBJ1-5; D is unclear. In germline, CDR1 is MNHNY, CDR2 SVGAGI (reference sequence). V lost 8 bases and J lost 2, with 16 bases in between. The CDR3 consists of 15 residues. CDR3 coding DNA: TGTGCCAGCGGTTTGGATCAGGCCGGCAATCAGCCCCAGCATTTT. Its protein product is CASGLDQAGNQPQHF.

In its sample, this clonotype was seen a few times. This sequence joins TRBV20-1 and TRBJ2-1, with 8 bases that match TRBD2. V trimming: 5 bases; J trimming: 8 bases; junction bases outside the gene matches: 14. Looked up from germline, CDR1 is DFQATT and CDR2 is SNEGSKA (reference sequence). This CDR3 has 15 amino acids. The CDR3 spells CSAVSGTRGFDEQFF. As DNA, the CDR3 is TGCAGTGCTGTTTCCGGGACTAGAGGGTTCGATGAGCAGTTCTTC.

The chain employs TRBV6-1 and TRBJ2-1; 8 bases are shared with TRBD1. The V gene end was trimmed by 6 bases and the J gene end by 5 bases; junction bases not matched to a gene: 12. The CDR3 totals 16 residues. Germline lookup yields CDR1 MNHNS and CDR2 SASEGT. The CDR3 DNA is TGTGCCAGCAGACCGGGACAGGCTACGGATGACAATGAGCAGTTCTTC. Its protein is CASRPGQATDDNEQFF.

This clonotype was picked up a small number of times. The V gene is TRBV11-2, the J gene TRBJ2-3; possibly TRBD1 for D (6 bases). CDR3 length equals 14 residues. V lost 9 bases and J lost 0, with 13 bases in between. Germline assignment: CDR1 SGHAT and CDR2 FQNNGV. Here the CDR3 DNA reads TGTGCCAGTCCCACAGGGAATAGCACAGATACGCAGTATTTT. Translating it yields CASPTGNSTDTQYF. The whole variable domain, remainder taken from reference TRBV11-2 and TRBJ2-3, is EAGVAQSPRYKIIEKRQSVAFWCNPISGHATLYWYQQILGQGPKLLIQFQNNGVVDDSQLPKDRFSAERLKGVDSTLKIQPAKLEDSAVYLCASPTGNSTDTQYFGPGTRLTVL.

This clonotype was detected many times. The V call is TRBV3-1, the J call TRBJ2-3, with TRBD2 matching 10 bases. The V and J ends lost 0 bases and 2 bases, in that order; junction bases with no gene match: 5. The CDR3 consists of 17 residues. In germline, CDR1 is LGHDT, CDR2 YNNKEL (reference sequence). CDR3 sequence reads: CASSQDLLAGNTDTQYF. The DNA of the CDR3 is TGTGCCAGCAGCCAAGATCTACTAGCGGGGAACACAGATACGCAGTATTTT.

The V call is TRBV7-2, the J call TRBJ1-6; possible D gene TRBD1, 6 bases. The CDR3 extends over 15 amino acids. The V gene's germline CDR1 is SGHTA and CDR2 FQGNSA. The V and J ends lost 6 bases and 4 bases respectively, with 13 bases between them. CDR3 loop: CASRKGGSYNSPLHF. CDR3 coding DNA: TGTGCCAGCAGAAAAGGGGGGAGTTATAATTCACCCCTCCACTTT. The entire variable domain, with the rest obtained from reference TRBV7-2 and TRBJ1-6, is as follows: GAGVSQSPSNKVTEKGKDVELRCDPISGHTALYWYRQSLGQGLEFLIYFQGNSAPDKSGLPSDRFSAERTGGSVSTLTIQRTQQEDSAVYLCASRKGGSYNSPLHFGNGTRLTVT.

This clonotype has just one count. The rearrangement joins TRBV11-3 to TRBJ2-1; a weak D match, TRBD2 (5 bases). V dropped 5 bases and J dropped 10 bases, with 15 bases sitting between them. This CDR3 spans 13 amino acids. Germline V gene data show CDR1 as SGHNT and CDR2 as YENEEA. CDR3 in DNA: TGTGCCAGCAGCCCAAGACTACCCGCGGAGCAGTTCTTC. Translation gives CASSPRLPAEQFF.

This clonotype was seen a handful of times. The chain has TRBV6-1 and TRBJ2-3, with a weak D call TRBD1 (6 bases). Germline CDR1 is MNHNS and CDR2 is SASEGT. Trimming cost V 6 bases and J 0 bases, with 19 bases left between them. The CDR3 runs 17 residues. As DNA, the CDR3 is TGTGCCAGCAGACAAGACAGGAGCCGTTATAGCACAGATACGCAGTATTTT. Its translation: CASRQDRSRYSTDTQYF.

The table lists this clonotype with many counts. The chain uses TRBV20-1 and TRBJ1-3; no clear D. There are 12 residues in the CDR3. V was shortened by 5 bases and J by 8 bases, with 13 bases between the two germline ends. From germline, CDR1 is DFQATT and CDR2 SNEGSKA (reference sequence). This chain's CDR3 is CSARPGPDTIYF. The CDR3 DNA is TGCAGTGCTCGGCCCGGACCGGACACCATATATTTT.